The TCR beta chain described here comes from a study of blood T cell repertoires in COVID-19. The wider study: Specimens from acute and convalescent COVID-19 originated in the United States, Italy and Spain. Sources were T cells, B-cell-depleted T cells, or PBMCs; the material itself was cDNA or gDNA.

Germline V gene data show CDR1 as LNHDA and CDR2 as SQIVND (reference sequence). This CDR3 comprises 15 residues. V dropped 6 bases and J dropped 0; count of bases not matched to a gene: 7. As concerns this clone: Other DNA sequences in the sample encode the same CDR3.

In the original processing: For nucleated cells, counts were estimated from reference gene primer amplification. The method was immunoSEQ multiplex PCR; TCRdb's version includes in-frame clones alone and lacks a portion of them. V, J and clone size are those of that table, while D and trimming were read from the DNA. Counted here are some 150,000 clones, approximately 86% occurring once; the ten biggest clones make up approximately 4.1%. The sequenced sample consisted of peripheral blood. This sequence originates from a woman in her sixties with active or convalescent COVID-19. The chain recombines TRBV19 with TRBJ1-1; 7 nucleotides align to TRBD1. DNA for the CDR3: TGTGCCAGTAGCCAAGAGGGGACAGTGAACACTGAAGCTTTCTTT. The encoded protein is CASSQEGTVNTEAFF. Full variable domain (remainder filled in from reference TRBV19 and TRBJ1-1): DGGITQSPKYLFRKEGQNVTLSCEQNLNHDAMYWYRQDPGQGLRLIYYSQIVNDFQKGDIAEGYSVSREKKESFPLTVTSAQKNPTAFYLCASSQEGTVNTEAFFGQGTRLTVV.